The present T cell receptor (beta chain) was sequenced within a study of T cell responses to AZD1222 COVID-19 vaccine. The CDR3 runs 15 residues. CDR1 is SEHNR, CDR2 FQNEAQ, per germline (reference sequence). V lost 5 bases and J 7 bases, leaving 20 bases between the germline ends. Sequencing used immunoSEQ multiplex PCR; TCRdb keeps in-frame clones, though not all of them. The sample includes tens of thousands of clones, 90% of them seen just once. The receptor was isolated from an adult in good health. The sequencing used peripheral blood, collected on day 0 of AZD1222 vaccination. The gene calls are TRBV7-9 and TRBJ1-1; D is perhaps TRBD1 (5 bases). The CDR3 is CASSTPIGGRSEAFF. The CDR3 DNA is TGTGCCAGCAGCACCCCCATCGGGGGGAGAAGTGAAGCTTTCTTT.